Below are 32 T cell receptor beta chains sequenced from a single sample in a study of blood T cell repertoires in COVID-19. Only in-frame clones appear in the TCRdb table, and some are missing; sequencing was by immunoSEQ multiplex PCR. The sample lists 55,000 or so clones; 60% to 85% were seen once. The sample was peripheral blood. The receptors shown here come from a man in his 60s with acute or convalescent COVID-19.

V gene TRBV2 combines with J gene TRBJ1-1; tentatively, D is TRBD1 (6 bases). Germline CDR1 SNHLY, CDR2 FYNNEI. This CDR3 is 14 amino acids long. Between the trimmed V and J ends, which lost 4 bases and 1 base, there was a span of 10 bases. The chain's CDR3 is CASSGVGGNTEAFF. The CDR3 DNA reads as TGTGCCAGCAGTGGAGTAGGGGGGAACACTGAAGCTTTCTTT.

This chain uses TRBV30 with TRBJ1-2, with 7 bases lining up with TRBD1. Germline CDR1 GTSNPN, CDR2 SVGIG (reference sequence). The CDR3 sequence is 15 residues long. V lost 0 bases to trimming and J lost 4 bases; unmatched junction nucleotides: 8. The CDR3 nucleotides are TGTGCCTGGAGTGTCAGACAGGGAAGTGTCTATGGCTACACCTTC. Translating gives CAWSVRQGSVYGYTF.

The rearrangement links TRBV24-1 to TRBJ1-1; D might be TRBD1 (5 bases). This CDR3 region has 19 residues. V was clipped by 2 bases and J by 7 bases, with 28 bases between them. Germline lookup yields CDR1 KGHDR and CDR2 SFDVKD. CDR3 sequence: CATSDSRGGRPRDENEAFF. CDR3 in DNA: TGTGCCACCAGTGATTCGCGGGGAGGACGCCCCAGGGATGAAAATGAAGCTTTCTTT.

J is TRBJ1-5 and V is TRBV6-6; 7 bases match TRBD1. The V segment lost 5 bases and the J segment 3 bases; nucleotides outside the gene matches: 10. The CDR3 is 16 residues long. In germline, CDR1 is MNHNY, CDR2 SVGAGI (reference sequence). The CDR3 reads CASSSVTGDPNQPQHF. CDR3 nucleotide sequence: TGTGCCAGCAGTAGTGTCACAGGGGACCCCAATCAGCCCCAGCATTTT.

CDR3 nucleotide sequence: TGTGCCAGTAGTCGGGGAGGCGGGGGGTTGGGAGATACGCAGTATTTT. Its protein is CASSRGGGGLGDTQYF. V and J are TRBV19 and TRBJ2-3; the match to TRBD2 covers 8 bases. Germline trimming cut 5 bases from V and 5 bases from J; bases unmatched to any gene: 12. This CDR3 has 16 residues. Looked up from germline, CDR1 is LNHDA and CDR2 is SQIVND (reference sequence).

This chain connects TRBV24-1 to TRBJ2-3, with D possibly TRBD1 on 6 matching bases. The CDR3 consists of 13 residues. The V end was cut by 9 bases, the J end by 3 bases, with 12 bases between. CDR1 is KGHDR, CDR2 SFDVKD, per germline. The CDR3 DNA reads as TGTGCCACCGGGGCAGGGGAGACAGATACGCAGTATTTT. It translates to CATGAGETDTQYF.

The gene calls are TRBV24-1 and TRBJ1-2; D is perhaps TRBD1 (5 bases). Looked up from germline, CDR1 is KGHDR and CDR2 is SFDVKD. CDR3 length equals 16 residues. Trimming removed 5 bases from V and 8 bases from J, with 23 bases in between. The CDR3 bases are TGTGCCACCAGTGGTCGGTACTCCTCGTCGGGGGAAGGCTACACCTTC. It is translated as CATSGRYSSSGEGYTF.

CDR3 nucleotide sequence: TGTGCCAGCAGTTTATGGGGGGGTGAAGCTTTCTTT. This codes for CASSLWGGEAFF. The chain employs TRBV27 and TRBJ1-1, with TRBD1 as a possible D gene (5 bases). This CDR3 spans 12 amino acids. V lost 1 base and J 7 bases, leaving 7 bases between the germline ends. The germline CDR1 and CDR2 sequences are MNHEY and SMNVEV (reference sequence).

The CDR3 region has the DNA TGTGCCAGCACCCGAGGGACATTTGGAAACACCATATATTTT. Protein: CASTRGTFGNTIYF. V gene TRBV28 combines with J gene TRBJ1-3, with D perhaps matching TRBD1 (6 bases). Per the germline V gene, CDR1 is MDHEN and CDR2 is SYDVKM. The CDR3 totals 14 residues. V lost 7 bases, J lost 3 bases, and 13 bases lay in between.

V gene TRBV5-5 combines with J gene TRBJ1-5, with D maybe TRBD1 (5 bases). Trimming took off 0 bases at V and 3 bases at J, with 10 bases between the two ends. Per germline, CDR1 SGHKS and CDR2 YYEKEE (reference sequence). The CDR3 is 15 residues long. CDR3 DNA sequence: TGTGCCAGCAGCTTGGAAGGGGCCCACAATCAGCCCCAGCATTTT. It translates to CASSLEGAHNQPQHF. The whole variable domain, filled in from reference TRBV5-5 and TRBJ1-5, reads DAGVTQSPTHLIKTRGQQVTLRCSPISGHKSVSWYQQVLGQGPQFIFQYYEKEERGRGNFPDRFSARQFPNYSSELNVNALLLGDSALYLCASSLEGAHNQPQHFGDGTRLSIL.

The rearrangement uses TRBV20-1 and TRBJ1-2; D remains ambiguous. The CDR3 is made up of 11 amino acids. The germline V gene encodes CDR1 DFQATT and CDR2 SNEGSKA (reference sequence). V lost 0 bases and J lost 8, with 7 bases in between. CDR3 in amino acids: CSARDMEGYTF. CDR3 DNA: TGCAGTGCTAGAGATATGGAGGGCTACACCTTC.

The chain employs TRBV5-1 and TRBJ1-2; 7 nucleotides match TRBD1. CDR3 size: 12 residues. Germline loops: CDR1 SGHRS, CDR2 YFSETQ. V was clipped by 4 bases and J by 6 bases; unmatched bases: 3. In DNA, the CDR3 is TGCGCCAGCAGCACCGACAGGGATGGCTACACCTTC. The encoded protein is CASSTDRDGYTF.

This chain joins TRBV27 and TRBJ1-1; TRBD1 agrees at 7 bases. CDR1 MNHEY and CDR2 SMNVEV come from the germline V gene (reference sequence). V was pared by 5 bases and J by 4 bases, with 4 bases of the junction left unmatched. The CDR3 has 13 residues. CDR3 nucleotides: TGTGCCAGCAGTGCCTACAGGGGCACTGAAGCTTTCTTT. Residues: CASSAYRGTEAFF.

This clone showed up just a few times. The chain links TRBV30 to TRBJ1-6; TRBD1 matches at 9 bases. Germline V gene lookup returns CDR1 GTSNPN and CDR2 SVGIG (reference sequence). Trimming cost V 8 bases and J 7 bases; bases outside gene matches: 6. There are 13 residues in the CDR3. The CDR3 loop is CARAGTGNSPLHF. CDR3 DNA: TGTGCCCGAGCCGGGACAGGGAATTCACCCCTCCACTTT.

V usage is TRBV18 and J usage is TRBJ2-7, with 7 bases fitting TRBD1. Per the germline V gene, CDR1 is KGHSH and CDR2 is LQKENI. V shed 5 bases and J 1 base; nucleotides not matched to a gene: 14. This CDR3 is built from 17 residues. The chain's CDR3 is CASSSAGTEQGSYEQYF. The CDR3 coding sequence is TGTGCCAGCTCATCGGCCGGGACAGAGCAAGGATCCTACGAGCAGTACTTC.

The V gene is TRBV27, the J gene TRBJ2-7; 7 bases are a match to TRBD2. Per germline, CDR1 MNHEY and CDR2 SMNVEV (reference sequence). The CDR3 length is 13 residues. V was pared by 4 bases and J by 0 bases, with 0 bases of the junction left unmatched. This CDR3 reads CASSSSGSYEQYF. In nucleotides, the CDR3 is TGTGCCAGCAGTTCTAGCGGCTCCTACGAGCAGTACTTC.

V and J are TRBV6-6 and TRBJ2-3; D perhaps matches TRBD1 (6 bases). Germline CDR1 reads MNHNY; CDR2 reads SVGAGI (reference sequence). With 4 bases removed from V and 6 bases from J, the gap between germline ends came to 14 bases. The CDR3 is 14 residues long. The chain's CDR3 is CASSFSGVPDTQYF. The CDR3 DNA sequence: TGTGCCAGCAGTTTCTCAGGGGTCCCCGATACGCAGTATTTT.

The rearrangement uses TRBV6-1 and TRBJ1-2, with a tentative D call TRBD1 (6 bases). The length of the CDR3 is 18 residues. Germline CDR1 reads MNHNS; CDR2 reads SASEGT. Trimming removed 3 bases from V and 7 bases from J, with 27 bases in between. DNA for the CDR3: TGTGCCAGCAGTGACCTACAGGGAACAATTCCCCGAGAAGGTGGCTACACCTTC. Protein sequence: CASSDLQGTIPREGGYTF.

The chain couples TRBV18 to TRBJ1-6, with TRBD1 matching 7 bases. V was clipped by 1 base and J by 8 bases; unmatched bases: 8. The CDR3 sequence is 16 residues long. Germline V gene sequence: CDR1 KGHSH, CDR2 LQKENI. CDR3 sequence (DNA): TGTGCCAGCTCACCACTTCCGACAGGGTTAGATTCACCCCTCCACTTT. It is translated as CASSPLPTGLDSPLHF.

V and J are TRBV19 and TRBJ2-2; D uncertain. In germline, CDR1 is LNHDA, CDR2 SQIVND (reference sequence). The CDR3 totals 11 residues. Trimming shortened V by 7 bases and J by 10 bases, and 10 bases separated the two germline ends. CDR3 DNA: TGTGCCAGTAAACTGTACGAGGAGCTGTTTTTT. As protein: CASKLYEELFF.

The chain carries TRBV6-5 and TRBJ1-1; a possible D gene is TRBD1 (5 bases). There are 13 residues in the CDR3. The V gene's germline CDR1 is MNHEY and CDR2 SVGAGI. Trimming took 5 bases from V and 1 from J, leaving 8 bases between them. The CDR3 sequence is CASSRQGNTEAFF. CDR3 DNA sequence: TGTGCCAGCAGTAGGCAGGGGAACACTGAAGCTTTCTTT.

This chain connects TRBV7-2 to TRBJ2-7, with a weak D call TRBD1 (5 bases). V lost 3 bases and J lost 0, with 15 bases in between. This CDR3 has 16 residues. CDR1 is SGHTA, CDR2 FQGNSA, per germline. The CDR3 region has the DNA TGTGCCAGCAGCTTCGTGGGGCAGCCTAGCTCCTACGAGCAGTACTTC. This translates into CASSFVGQPSSYEQYF.

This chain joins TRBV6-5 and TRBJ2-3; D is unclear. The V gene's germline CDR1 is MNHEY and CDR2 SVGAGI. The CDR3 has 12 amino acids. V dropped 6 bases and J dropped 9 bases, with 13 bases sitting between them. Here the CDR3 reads CASRDDTGTQYF. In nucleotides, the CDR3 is TGTGCCAGCAGGGATGACACCGGAACGCAGTATTTT.

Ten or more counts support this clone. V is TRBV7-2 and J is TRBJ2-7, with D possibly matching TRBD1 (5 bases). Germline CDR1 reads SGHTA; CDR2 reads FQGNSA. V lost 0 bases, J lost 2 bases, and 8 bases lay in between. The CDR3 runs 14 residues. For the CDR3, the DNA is TGTGCCAGCAGCTTAGCCCCACAGGCCTACGAGCAGTACTTC. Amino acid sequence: CASSLAPQAYEQYF.

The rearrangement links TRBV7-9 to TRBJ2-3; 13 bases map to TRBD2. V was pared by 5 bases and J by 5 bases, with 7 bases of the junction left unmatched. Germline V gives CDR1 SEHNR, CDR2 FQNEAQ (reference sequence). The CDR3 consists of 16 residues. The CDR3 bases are TGTGCCAGCAGCCAGACTAGCGGGGGGTCCGGAGATACGCAGTATTTT. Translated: CASSQTSGGSGDTQYF.

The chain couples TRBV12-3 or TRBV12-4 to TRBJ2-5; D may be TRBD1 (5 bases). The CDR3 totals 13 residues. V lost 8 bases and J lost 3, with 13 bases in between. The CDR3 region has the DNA TGTGCCAGCCGAAGGAAGGGGAAAGAGACCCAGTACTTC. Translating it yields CASRRKGKETQYF.

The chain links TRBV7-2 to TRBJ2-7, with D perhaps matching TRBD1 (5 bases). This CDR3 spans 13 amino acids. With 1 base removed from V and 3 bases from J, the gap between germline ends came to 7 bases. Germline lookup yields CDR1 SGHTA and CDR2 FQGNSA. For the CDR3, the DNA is TGTGCCAGCAGCTTAGACAGGAACTACGAGCAGTACTTC. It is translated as CASSLDRNYEQYF.

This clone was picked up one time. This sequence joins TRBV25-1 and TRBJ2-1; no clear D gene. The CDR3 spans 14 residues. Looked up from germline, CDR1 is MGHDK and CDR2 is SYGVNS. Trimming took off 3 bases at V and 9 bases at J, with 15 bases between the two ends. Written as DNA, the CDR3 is TGTGCCAGCAGTGACCCACGACTCACGGGTGAGCAGTTCTTC. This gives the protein CASSDPRLTGEQFF.

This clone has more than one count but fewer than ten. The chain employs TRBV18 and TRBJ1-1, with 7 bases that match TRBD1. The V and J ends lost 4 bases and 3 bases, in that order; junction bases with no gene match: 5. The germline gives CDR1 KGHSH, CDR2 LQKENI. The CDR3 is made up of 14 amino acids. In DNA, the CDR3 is TGTGCCAGCTCACGACAGGGTATCGACACTGAAGCTTTCTTT. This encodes CASSRQGIDTEAFF. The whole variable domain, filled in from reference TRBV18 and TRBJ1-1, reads NAGVMQNPRHLVRRRGQEARLRCSPMKGHSHVYWYRQLPEEGLKFMVYLQKENIIDESGMPKERFSAEFPKEGPSILRIQQVVRGDSAAYFCASSRQGIDTEAFFGQGTRLTVV.

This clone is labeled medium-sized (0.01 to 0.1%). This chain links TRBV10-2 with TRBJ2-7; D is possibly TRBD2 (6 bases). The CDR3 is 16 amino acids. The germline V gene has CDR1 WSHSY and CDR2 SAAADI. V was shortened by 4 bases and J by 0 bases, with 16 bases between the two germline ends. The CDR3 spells CASSGVPGLASYEQYF. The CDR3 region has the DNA TGCGCCAGCAGTGGCGTTCCGGGACTTGCCTCCTACGAGCAGTACTTC.

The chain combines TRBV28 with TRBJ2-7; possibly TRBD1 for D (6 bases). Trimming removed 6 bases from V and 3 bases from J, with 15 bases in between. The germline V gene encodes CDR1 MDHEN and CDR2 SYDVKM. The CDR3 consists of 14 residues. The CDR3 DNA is TGTGCCAGCAGGGCGACAGGTTCTATCTACGAGCAGTACTTC. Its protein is CASRATGSIYEQYF. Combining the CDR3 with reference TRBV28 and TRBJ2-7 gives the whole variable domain DVKVTQSSRYLVKRTGEKVFLECVQDMDHENMFWYRQDPGLGLRLIYFSYDVKMKEKGDIPEGYSVSREKKERFSLILESASTNQTSMYLCASRATGSIYEQYFGPGTRLTVT.

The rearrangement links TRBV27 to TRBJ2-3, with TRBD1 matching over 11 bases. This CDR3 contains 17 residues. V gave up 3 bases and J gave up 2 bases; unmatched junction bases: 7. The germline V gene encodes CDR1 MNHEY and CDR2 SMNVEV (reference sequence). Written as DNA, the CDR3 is TGTGCCAGCAGTTTGGTTGGACAGGGGGCCTCCACAGATACGCAGTATTTT. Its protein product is CASSLVGQGASTDTQYF.